This T cell receptor beta chain was captured by sequencing in a study of identical twins. The CDR3 has 15 residues. V was pared by 6 bases and J by 0 bases, with 12 bases between. Germline CDR1 and CDR2: SGHTA and FQGTGA. TCRdb itself ran the 5' RACE reads through MiXCR, one entry per CDR3 protein. This table has hundreds of thousands of distinct CDR3 sequences, approximately 9% appearing once. In this sample, this clonotype turned up a few times. This chain uses TRBV7-3 with TRBJ1-3; D call uncertain. Sequenced input: memory (CD45RO+) T cells sorted from blood. The TCR originated in a woman aged 18-29 years in good health. This chain's CDR3 is CASRKDGNSGNTIYF. CDR3 bases: TGTGCCAGCAGAAAAGACGGAAACTCTGGAAACACCATATATTTT.